The 20 T cell receptor beta chains presented below share a single source sample, sequenced in a study of T-cell memory formation after mild COVID-19. TCRdb ran MiXCR on the 5' RACE reads and lists one entry per CDR3 protein. The table lists around 140,000 distinct CDR3 sequences, 20% to 25% of them singletons. Sequencing input: PBMCs or a T cell subset sorted from them (not recorded which). Receptors originate from an adult woman who had mild COVID-19 (a few samples of this study predate the infection). Cell type and time point are not known.

This clonotype was seen repeatedly, ten times or more. The chain joins TRBV25-1 to TRBJ1-1; D is unclear. Germline loops: CDR1 MGHDK, CDR2 SYGVNS. The CDR3 has 12 amino acids. Trimming took off 3 bases at V and 9 bases at J, with 11 bases between the two ends. CDR3 nucleotide sequence: TGTGCCAGCAGTGATGCGGAACTTAAAGCTTTCTTT. Translation gives CASSDAELKAFF.

Ten or more counts support this clonotype. CDR3 in DNA: TGTGCCACCTCCGGGACTCCAAGCGCCGGGGAGCTGTTTTTT. Translating it yields CATSGTPSAGELFF. The chain carries TRBV15 and TRBJ2-2; weak D call: TRBD2 (6 bases). V was trimmed by 8 bases and J by 6 bases, leaving 16 bases between them. Germline V gene data show CDR1 as LNHNV and CDR2 as YYDKDF (reference sequence). This CDR3 region has 14 residues.

This clonotype was counted between two and nine times. The gene calls are TRBV3-1 and TRBJ2-3, with 10 bases aligning to TRBD2. J was trimmed by 0 bases and V by 3 bases; bases with no gene match: 3. Germline V lookup: CDR1 LGHDT, CDR2 YNNKEL (reference sequence). This CDR3 has 16 amino acids. The CDR3 DNA sequence: TGTGCCAGCAGCCAGCTAGCGGGAGCGAGCACAGATACGCAGTATTTT. Translation gives CASSQLAGASTDTQYF.

V usage is TRBV5-1 and J usage is TRBJ2-5; D ambiguous. This CDR3 spans 15 amino acids. Germline CDR1 is SGHRS and CDR2 is YFSETQ. V shed 0 bases and J shed 1 base, with 10 bases lying between them. The CDR3 DNA is TGCGCCAGCAGCTTGGCCGTTTTGACCCAAGAGACCCAGTACTTC. Its protein is CASSLAVLTQETQYF.

Only a few counts were recorded for this clonotype. This sequence joins TRBV21-1 and TRBJ2-1; TRBD2, the table's D call, was not compared with the DNA. TRBV21-1 is tagged as a pseudogene. The CDR3 sequence is 18 residues long. The chain's CDR3 is CASSTGLAGKSPYNEQFF. CDR3 coding DNA: TGTGCCAGCAGCACCGGACTAGCGGGGAAGAGTCCCTACAATGAGCAGTTCTTC.

This clonotype has a handful of counts. This chain joins TRBV12-3 or TRBV12-4 and TRBJ2-2; D is undetermined. CDR3 length: 14 amino acids. The germline V and J ends were trimmed by 1 base and 8 bases, with 11 bases remaining between them. The DNA of the CDR3 is TGTGCCAGCAGTTTAGGGAACTGGGGAGGGGAGCTGTTTTTT. Amino acids: CASSLGNWGGELFF.

The rearrangement uses TRBV3-1 and TRBJ1-2; the match to TRBD1 covers 7 bases. This CDR3 contains 15 residues. The germline CDR1 and CDR2 sequences are LGHDT and YNNKEL (reference sequence). Trimming removed 4 bases from V and 2 bases from J; junction bases left unmatched: 7. The CDR3 spells CASSRGTAENYGYTF. The DNA for the CDR3 is TGTGCCAGCAGCCGCGGGACAGCGGAGAACTATGGCTACACCTTC.

The table lists this clonotype with a few counts. The V call is TRBV2, the J call TRBJ2-2, with TRBD1 matching over 8 bases. The CDR3 sequence is 16 residues long. Germline V lookup: CDR1 SNHLY, CDR2 FYNNEI. The V and J ends lost 6 bases and 0 bases, in that order; junction bases with no gene match: 6. DNA for the CDR3: TGTGCCAGCAGGCCTGACAGGGGTCCGAACACCGGGGAGCTGTTTTTT. Its translation is CASRPDRGPNTGELFF.

The rearrangement links TRBV3-1 to TRBJ1-1; the D is unclear. This CDR3 comprises 13 residues. V lost 4 bases to trimming and J lost 7 bases, with 13 bases between them. Germline V gives CDR1 LGHDT, CDR2 YNNKEL (reference sequence). The CDR3 coding sequence is TGTGCCAGCAGCCTGCTTTTGGGAGATGAAGCTTTCTTT. This encodes CASSLLLGDEAFF.

A few counts support this clonotype. The chain couples TRBV7-9 to TRBJ2-3; no definite D call. Trimming left V 7 bases short and J 3 bases short, with 11 bases between. In germline, CDR1 is SEHNR, CDR2 FQNEAQ (reference sequence). This CDR3 has 13 amino acids. CDR3 DNA sequence: TGTGCCAGCACAAAGGCCGGGACAGATACGCAGTATTTT. Amino acid sequence: CASTKAGTDTQYF. The whole variable domain, filled in from reference TRBV7-9 and TRBJ2-3, reads DTGVSQNPRHKITKRGQNVTFRCDPISEHNRLYWYRQTLGQGPEFLTYFQNEAQLEKSRLLSDRFSAERPKGSFSTLEIQRTEQGDSAMYLCASTKAGTDTQYFGPGTRLTVL.

The genes are TRBV7-9 and TRBJ2-1; TRBD2 matches at 8 bases. The germline gives CDR1 SEHNR, CDR2 FQNEAQ (reference sequence). Germline trimming cut 5 bases from V and 8 bases from J; bases unmatched to any gene: 11. The CDR3 loop spans 15 amino acids. The CDR3 reads CASSLSGSPWDEQFF. The CDR3 nucleotides are TGTGCCAGCAGCCTGAGCGGGAGCCCATGGGATGAGCAGTTCTTC.

The sample holds a few counts of this clonotype. The gene calls are TRBV13 and TRBJ1-2; tentatively, D is TRBD1 (6 bases). With 5 bases removed from V and 1 base from J, the gap between germline ends came to 11 bases. Germline loops: CDR1 PRHDT, CDR2 FYEKMQ (reference sequence). The CDR3 extends over 14 amino acids. CDR3 loop: CASSQEGGNYGYTF. The CDR3 DNA reads TGTGCCAGCAGCCAGGAGGGGGGTAACTATGGCTACACCTTC.

The genes are TRBV12-3 or TRBV12-4 and TRBJ2-3; 12 nucleotides line up with TRBD2. The length of the CDR3 is 14 residues. The junction had 3 bases not matched to a gene; V was cut back by 4 bases and J by 7 bases. DNA of the CDR3: TGTGCCAGCAGTTCTAGCGGGGGGGAGTATACGCAGTATTTT. This codes for CASSSSGGEYTQYF.

This clonotype has just a few counts. This chain's CDR3 is CASSLSGDEQFF. CDR3 nucleotides: TGTGCCAGCAGTTTATCGGGGGATGAGCAGTTCTTC. The chain carries TRBV27 and TRBJ2-1; D is tentatively TRBD1 or TRBD2 (5 bases each). The CDR3 totals 12 residues. Trimming took off 0 bases at V and 8 bases at J, with 5 bases between the two ends. The germline gives CDR1 MNHEY, CDR2 SMNVEV (reference sequence).

The sample holds a few counts of this clonotype. The rearrangement uses TRBV7-9 and TRBJ2-1; TRBD2 aligns across 8 bases. The germline gives CDR1 SEHNR, CDR2 FQNEAQ (reference sequence). CDR3 length: 15 amino acids. With V trimmed by 4 bases and J by 3 bases, 5 bases remained unmatched. The CDR3 loop is CASSYVSGGYNEQFF. CDR3 DNA sequence: TGTGCCAGCAGCTATGTGAGCGGGGGCTACAATGAGCAGTTCTTC.

This chain connects TRBV5-1 to TRBJ2-7, with D tentatively TRBD2 (5 bases). CDR3 length equals 13 residues. Germline CDR1 SGHRS, CDR2 YFSETQ. The germline V and J ends were trimmed by 4 bases and 0 bases, with 8 bases remaining between them. DNA for the CDR3: TGCGCCAGCAGCCTGGAGGACTCCTACGAGCAGTACTTC. Translation gives CASSLEDSYEQYF. The variable domain in full, completed from reference TRBV5-1 and TRBJ2-7, reads KAGVTQTPRYLIKTRGQQVTLSCSPISGHRSVSWYQQTPGQGLQFLFEYFSETQRNKGNFPGRFSGRQFSNSRSEMNVSTLELGDSALYLCASSLEDSYEQYFGPGTRLTVT.

The chain links TRBV5-1 to TRBJ2-1; TRBD2 matches at 12 bases. Unmatched junction bases numbered 6, after V lost 4 bases and J lost 4 bases. The CDR3 is 16 amino acids. Per the germline V gene, CDR1 is SGHRS and CDR2 is YFSETQ. The CDR3 bases are TGCGCCAGCAGCCTCGGGACTAGCGGGTATTACAATGAGCAGTTCTTC. This gives the protein CASSLGTSGYYNEQFF. Using reference TRBV5-1 and TRBJ2-1 for the parts outside the CDR3, the full variable domain is KAGVTQTPRYLIKTRGQQVTLSCSPISGHRSVSWYQQTPGQGLQFLFEYFSETQRNKGNFPGRFSGRQFSNSRSEMNVSTLELGDSALYLCASSLGTSGYYNEQFFGPGTRLTVL.

The chain combines TRBV7-6 with TRBJ2-1; 12 nucleotides align to TRBD2. This CDR3 comprises 21 residues. V shed 5 bases and J 4 bases; nucleotides not matched to a gene: 21. Germline V gives CDR1 SGHVS, CDR2 FNYEAQ. As DNA, the CDR3 is TGTGCCAGCAGCCCGTACGACCGCTGGACACTAGCGGGAGGAAGGTACAATGAGCAGTTCTTC. Translating it yields CASSPYDRWTLAGGRYNEQFF.

The chain couples TRBV4-1 to TRBJ1-1; no reliable D call. The V end was cut by 4 bases, the J end by 5 bases, with 8 bases between. This CDR3 is 12 amino acids long. Germline V CDR1 and CDR2: MGHRA, YSYEKL. The CDR3 protein is CASSRGVTEAFF. The CDR3 DNA is TGCGCCAGCAGCCGCGGGGTTACTGAAGCTTTCTTT.

V is TRBV7-9 and J is TRBJ1-1, with D unclear. Germline V gives CDR1 SEHNR, CDR2 FQNEAQ (reference sequence). The CDR3 runs 12 residues. The V and J ends lost 8 bases and 4 bases respectively, with 11 bases between them. CDR3 bases: TGTGCCAGCCTCGAGGTTGGCACTGAAGCTTTCTTT. Translation: CASLEVGTEAFF.